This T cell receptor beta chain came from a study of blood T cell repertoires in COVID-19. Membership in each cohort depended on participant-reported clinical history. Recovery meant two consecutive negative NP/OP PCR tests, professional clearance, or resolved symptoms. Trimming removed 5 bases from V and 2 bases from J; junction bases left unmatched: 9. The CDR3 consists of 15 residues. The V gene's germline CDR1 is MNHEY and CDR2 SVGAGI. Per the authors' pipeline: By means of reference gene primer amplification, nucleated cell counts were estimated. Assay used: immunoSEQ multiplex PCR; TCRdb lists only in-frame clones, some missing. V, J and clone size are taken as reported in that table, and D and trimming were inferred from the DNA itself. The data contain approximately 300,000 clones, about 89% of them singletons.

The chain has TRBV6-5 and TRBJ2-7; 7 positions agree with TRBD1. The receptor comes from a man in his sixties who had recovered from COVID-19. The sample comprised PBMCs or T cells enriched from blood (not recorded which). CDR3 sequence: CASSTHRDRAYEQYF. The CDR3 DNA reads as TGTGCCAGCAGTACCCACCGGGACAGAGCCTACGAGCAGTACTTC.